A single sample gave rise to the 29 T cell receptor beta chains below, sequenced in a study of blood T cell repertoires in COVID-19. Sequencing used immunoSEQ multiplex PCR; TCRdb keeps in-frame clones, though not all of them. The sample has approximately 190,000 clones; approximately 84% are singletons. The sequencing input was peripheral blood. Receptor source: a human donor with acute or convalescent COVID-19. The donor label of this sample is uncertain.

The rearrangement uses TRBV5-6 and TRBJ2-7, with D tentatively TRBD1 (5 bases). Deletions cut 2 bases from V and 5 bases from J, with 14 bases between. The CDR3 sequence is 14 residues long. Germline-derived CDR1 and CDR2 are SGHDT and YYEEEE. The chain's CDR3 is CASSFNQGIDEQYF. The DNA of the CDR3 is TGTGCCAGCAGCTTTAACCAGGGCATCGACGAGCAGTACTTC.

The chain carries TRBV11-2 and TRBJ1-4, with 8 bases aligning to TRBD1. CDR3 length: 16 amino acids. Germline V gene data show CDR1 as SGHAT and CDR2 as FQNNGV. V lost 0 bases, J lost 7 bases, and 7 bases stayed unmatched. The CDR3 region is CASSLDGAGGSEKLFF. DNA for the CDR3: TGTGCCAGCAGCTTAGATGGGGCAGGGGGCAGTGAAAAACTGTTTTTT.

V and J are TRBV30 and TRBJ1-5; 8 positions agree with TRBD1. This CDR3 is 16 amino acids long. V shed 2 bases and J 6 bases; nucleotides not matched to a gene: 12. CDR1 and CDR2 from the germline V gene are GTSNPN and SVGIG (reference sequence). The CDR3 bases are TGTGCCTGGAGTACCGCCGGGACAGGAATTTTTCAGCCCCAGCATTTT. This sequence encodes CAWSTAGTGIFQPQHF.

This clone turned up a few times. The chain joins TRBV18 to TRBJ1-5; unclear D gene. The CDR3 length is 16 residues. Trimming took 3 bases from V and 3 from J, leaving 15 bases between them. CDR1 is KGHSH and CDR2 is LQKENI in the germline V gene. CDR3 DNA sequence: TGTGCCAGCTCACCCCTGGAGCCGGGATACAATCAGCCCCAGCATTTT. Its translation: CASSPLEPGYNQPQHF. Together with reference TRBV18 and TRBJ1-5, the CDR3 gives the full variable domain: NAGVMQNPRHLVRRRGQEARLRCSPMKGHSHVYWYRQLPEEGLKFMVYLQKENIIDESGMPKERFSAEFPKEGPSILRIQQVVRGDSAAYFCASSPLEPGYNQPQHFGDGTRLSIL.

The J gene is TRBJ2-7, the V gene TRBV19; D possibly corresponds to TRBD2 (6 bases). Germline values: CDR1 LNHDA, CDR2 SQIVND (reference sequence). The CDR3 sequence is 15 residues long. V lost 2 bases, J lost 0 bases, and 11 bases lay in between. The CDR3 coding sequence is TGTGCCAGTAGTATATTTAGACTAGGCTCCTACGAGCAGTACTTC. Its translation: CASSIFRLGSYEQYF.

The chain has TRBV28 and TRBJ2-5, with 16 bases aligning to TRBD2. This CDR3 has 17 residues. V gave up 8 bases and J gave up 6 bases; unmatched junction bases: 12. Germline loops: CDR1 MDHEN, CDR2 SYDVKM. The CDR3 nucleotides read TGTGCCAGCTACCCCGGGACTAGCGGGAGGGCCAAGAAGACCCAGTACTTC. Amino acid sequence: CASYPGTSGRAKKTQYF.

Written as DNA, the CDR3 is TGTGCCAGCAGCTTAGCGGGACTAGCGGGAGAAGAGACCCAGTACTTC. Translating gives CASSLAGLAGEETQYF. This chain links TRBV7-6 with TRBJ2-5, with 14 bases identical to TRBD2. The CDR3 runs to 16 residues. CDR1 SGHVS and CDR2 FNYEAQ come from the germline V gene. The trim removed 0 bases at V and 3 bases at J, leaving 0 bases unmatched.

Note on this clone: Other DNA sequences in the sample encode the same CDR3. The rearrangement links TRBV5-1 to TRBJ1-1; weak D call: TRBD1 (5 bases). The V and J ends lost 3 bases and 1 base respectively, with 10 bases between them. The CDR3 is 14 amino acids. In germline, CDR1 is SGHRS, CDR2 YFSETQ. For the CDR3, the DNA is TGCGCCAGCAGCTCTCAGGGTGGGAACACTGAAGCTTTCTTT. Residues: CASSSQGGNTEAFF.

The chain combines TRBV19 with TRBJ2-3; possible D gene TRBD1, 6 bases. Trimming stripped 4 bases from V and 1 base from J, with 15 bases between. The germline CDR1 and CDR2 sequences are LNHDA and SQIVND (reference sequence). The CDR3 is 16 amino acids. The CDR3 is CASSTPQGMGTDTQYF. CDR3 nucleotides: TGTGCCAGTAGTACCCCACAGGGCATGGGCACAGATACGCAGTATTTT.

J is TRBJ1-3 and V is TRBV21-1. TRBV21-1 is a known pseudogene. The CDR3 is made up of 15 amino acids. CDR3 in DNA: TGTGCCAGCAGCAAAGCCCGAGGGACTGGAAACACCATATATTTT. Amino acid sequence: CASSKARGTGNTIYF.

V is TRBV9 and J is TRBJ2-3, with D uncertain. This CDR3 has 15 residues. V lost 0 bases, J lost 3 bases, and 11 bases lay in between. Germline CDR1 is SGDLS and CDR2 is YYNGEE. CDR3: CASSVGGWVTDTQYF. The DNA of the CDR3 is TGTGCCAGCAGCGTAGGCGGCTGGGTGACAGATACGCAGTATTTT.

This clone came up a few times. CDR3 amino acids: CASSQEWRAKGPQHF. In nucleotides, the CDR3 is TGCGCCAGCAGCCAAGAGTGGCGGGCAAAAGGACCCCAGCATTTT. V is TRBV4-1 and J is TRBJ1-5; D gene unclear. V was shortened by 0 bases and J by 10 bases, with 16 bases between the two germline ends. The germline CDR1 and CDR2 sequences are MGHRA and YSYEKL. There are 15 residues in the CDR3.

The rearrangement links TRBV28 to TRBJ1-5, with 7 bases that match TRBD1. CDR1 is MDHEN, CDR2 SYDVKM, per germline. The CDR3 consists of 12 residues. V trimming: 6 bases; J trimming: 4 bases; junction bases outside the gene matches: 0. DNA for the CDR3: TGTGCCAGCAGGGGACAGAATCAGCCCCAGCATTTT. Its translation: CASRGQNQPQHF.

Only a few counts were recorded for this clone. V and J are TRBV11-3 and TRBJ2-5; weak D call: TRBD1 (5 bases). With 4 bases removed from V and 3 bases from J, the gap between germline ends came to 9 bases. The CDR3 is made up of 13 amino acids. From germline, CDR1 is SGHNT and CDR2 YENEEA. CDR3 amino acids: CASSSDTKETQYF. The CDR3 region has the DNA TGTGCCAGCAGCTCGGACACCAAAGAGACCCAGTACTTC. Variable domain in full (rest from reference TRBV11-3 and TRBJ2-5): EAGVVQSPRYKIIEKKQPVAFWCNPISGHNTLYWYLQNLGQGPELLIRYENEEAVDDSQLPKDRFSAERLKGVDSTLKIQPAELGDSAVYLCASSSDTKETQYFGPGTRLLVL.

The chain carries TRBV28 and TRBJ1-1, with D hard to call. CDR1 MDHEN and CDR2 SYDVKM come from the germline V gene. The CDR3 is made up of 12 amino acids. Deletions cut 2 bases from V and 4 bases from J, with 5 bases between. The CDR3 is CASSLASTEAFF. The CDR3, as DNA: TGTGCCAGCAGTTTAGCGAGCACTGAAGCTTTCTTT.

The chain links TRBV29-1 to TRBJ2-2, with 7 bases aligning to TRBD2. From germline, CDR1 is SQVTM and CDR2 ANQGSEA. V dropped 6 bases and J dropped 3; count of bases not matched to a gene: 7. This CDR3 spans 14 amino acids. Here the CDR3 reads CSVRGNIDTGELFF. The CDR3 DNA reads as TGCAGCGTGCGGGGGAACATAGACACCGGGGAGCTGTTTTTT.

The V gene is TRBV11-2, the J gene TRBJ2-1; D remains unclear. CDR1 and CDR2 from the germline V gene are SGHAT and FQNNGV. The CDR3 is 14 residues long. The V end was cut by 1 base, the J end by 8 bases, with 12 bases between. The CDR3 nucleotides are TGTGCCAGCAGCTTAGTATTCGGTCTCGATGAGCAGTTCTTC. Amino acids: CASSLVFGLDEQFF.

This clone was seen a few times. The rearrangement links TRBV29-1 to TRBJ1-1; D possibly corresponds to TRBD1 (6 bases). The V and J ends lost 7 bases and 4 bases respectively, with 13 bases between them. The germline V gene has CDR1 SQVTM and CDR2 ANQGSEA. This CDR3 spans 12 amino acids. The CDR3 sequence is CSGLTGSTEAFF. CDR3 DNA sequence: TGCAGCGGATTAACAGGGAGCACTGAAGCTTTCTTT.

The CDR3 protein is CASRYQRTNNEQFF. The CDR3 coding sequence is TGCGCCAGCAGATATCAGCGGACCAACAATGAGCAGTTCTTC. V usage is TRBV5-1 and J usage is TRBJ2-1; tentatively, D is TRBD2 (5 bases). Trimming took off 5 bases at V and 5 bases at J, with 14 bases between the two ends. This CDR3 contains 14 residues. Germline assignment: CDR1 SGHRS and CDR2 YFSETQ.

The V call is TRBV7-9, the J call TRBJ2-1; 10 nucleotides line up with TRBD1. Germline V gives CDR1 SEHNR, CDR2 FQNEAQ (reference sequence). The CDR3 totals 15 residues. V dropped 3 bases and J dropped 6; count of bases not matched to a gene: 5. The CDR3 coding sequence is TGTGCCAGCAGCTTTTTCGGACAGGGGGTCAATGAGCAGTTCTTC. Protein sequence: CASSFFGQGVNEQFF.

Of note for this clone: The sample has other DNA sequences that encode this CDR3 too. The chain uses TRBV30 and TRBJ1-4; no firm D call. V was trimmed by 0 bases and J by 8 bases, leaving 13 bases between them. The CDR3 has 14 amino acids. CDR1 and CDR2 from the germline V gene are GTSNPN and SVGIG (reference sequence). CDR3: CAWSVPGSGEKLFF. In nucleotides, the CDR3 is TGTGCCTGGAGTGTACCTGGGAGTGGGGAAAAACTGTTTTTT.

V usage is TRBV6-5 and J usage is TRBJ2-1; 9 bases map to TRBD2. This CDR3 region has 15 residues. Trimming at V came to 5 bases and at J to 7 bases, leaving 9 bases not matched to a gene. The V gene's germline CDR1 is MNHEY and CDR2 SVGAGI. The CDR3 coding sequence is TGTGCCAGCAGTCCCCGGGTTAGCGGGAGAAATGAGCAGTTCTTC. As protein: CASSPRVSGRNEQFF.

The chain combines TRBV9 with TRBJ2-3; D perhaps matches TRBD1 (7 bases). V was trimmed by 3 bases and J by 14 bases, leaving 16 bases between them. Looked up from germline, CDR1 is SGDLS and CDR2 is YYNGEE. This CDR3 comprises 12 residues. The CDR3 here is CASSARQGGLYF. CDR3 sequence (DNA): TGTGCCAGCAGCGCCCGACAGGGAGGTCTGTATTTT. Variable domain in full (rest from reference TRBV9 and TRBJ2-3): DSGVTQTPKHLITATGQRVTLRCSPRSGDLSVYWYQQSLDQGLQFLIQYYNGEERAKGNILERFSAQQFPDLHSELNLSSLELGDSALYFCASSARQGGLYFGPGTRLTVL.

This rearrangement joins TRBV27 to TRBJ2-1; 7 bases match TRBD2. The CDR3 is 20 residues long. With 2 bases clipped from V and 7 bases from J, the junction kept 23 bases outside the gene matches. Germline assignment: CDR1 MNHEY and CDR2 SMNVEV (reference sequence). The CDR3 coding sequence is TGTGCCAGCAGTTTACTAGGGACGGGGTTTGGGGGGAGGGCTTGGAATGAGCAGTTCTTC. Its protein product is CASSLLGTGFGGRAWNEQFF.

The rearrangement uses TRBV7-9 and TRBJ1-1; tentatively, D is TRBD1 (5 bases). CDR3 length equals 15 residues. The germline V gene encodes CDR1 SEHNR and CDR2 FQNEAQ (reference sequence). V was shortened by 5 bases and J by 0 bases, with 13 bases between the two germline ends. In DNA form, the CDR3 reads TGTGCCAGCAGCCCAAGACAGACCATGAACACTGAAGCTTTCTTT. Protein sequence: CASSPRQTMNTEAFF.

The rearrangement joins TRBV1 to TRBJ2-7; the table's D gene call, TRBD2, was not cross checked with the DNA. TRBV1 is designated a pseudogene. This CDR3 comprises 14 residues. CDR3 sequence reads: CTSSPRRDVDEQYF. As DNA, the CDR3 is TGCACCAGCTCCCCCCGGCGGGATGTCGACGAGCAGTACTTC.

The V and J genes are TRBV7-2 and TRBJ2-1; 7 bases fit TRBD1. V shed 3 bases and J 9 bases; nucleotides not matched to a gene: 5. The CDR3 is 13 amino acids. The V gene's germline CDR1 is SGHTA and CDR2 FQGNSA. CDR3 amino acids: CASSFTTGLEQFF. In nucleotides, the CDR3 is TGTGCCAGCAGCTTCACGACAGGGCTTGAGCAGTTCTTC.

The chain joins TRBV5-6 to TRBJ1-5; D unclear. The length of the CDR3 is 15 residues. From germline, CDR1 is SGHDT and CDR2 YYEEEE. V shed 2 bases and J shed 0 bases, with 9 bases lying between them. The CDR3 region is CASSFGGSSNQPQHF. The CDR3 nucleotides are TGTGCCAGCAGCTTTGGCGGGTCTAGCAATCAGCCCCAGCATTTT.

The V call is TRBV9, the J call TRBJ2-3; D gene unclear. The V end was cut by 0 bases, the J end by 0 bases, with 8 bases between. The germline CDR1 and CDR2 sequences are SGDLS and YYNGEE. The length of the CDR3 is 15 residues. The CDR3 loop reads CASSVGATSTDTQYF. For the CDR3, the DNA is TGTGCCAGCAGCGTAGGAGCGACTAGCACAGATACGCAGTATTTT.